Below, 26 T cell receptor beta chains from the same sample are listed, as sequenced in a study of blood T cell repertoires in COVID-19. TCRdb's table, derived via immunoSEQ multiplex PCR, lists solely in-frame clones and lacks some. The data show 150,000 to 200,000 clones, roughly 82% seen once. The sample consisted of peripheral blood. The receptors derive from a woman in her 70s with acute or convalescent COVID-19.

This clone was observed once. The CDR3 DNA sequence: TGCGCCAGCAGCCAAGAAGGGCGAACAGGGGGCTCTGAAGCTTTCTTT. Its protein product is CASSQEGRTGGSEAFF. V is TRBV4-3 and J is TRBJ1-1; TRBD1 matches 9 bases. The CDR3 contains 16 residues. CDR1 and CDR2 (germline): LGHNA, YSLEER. J was trimmed by 6 bases and V by 0 bases; bases with no gene match: 8.

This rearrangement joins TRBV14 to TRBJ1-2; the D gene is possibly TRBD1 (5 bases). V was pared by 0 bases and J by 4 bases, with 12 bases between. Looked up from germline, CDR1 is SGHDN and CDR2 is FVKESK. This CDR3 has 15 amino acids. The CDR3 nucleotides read TGTGCCAGCAGCCAAGACGCTGACAGACTCTATGGCTACACCTTC. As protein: CASSQDADRLYGYTF.

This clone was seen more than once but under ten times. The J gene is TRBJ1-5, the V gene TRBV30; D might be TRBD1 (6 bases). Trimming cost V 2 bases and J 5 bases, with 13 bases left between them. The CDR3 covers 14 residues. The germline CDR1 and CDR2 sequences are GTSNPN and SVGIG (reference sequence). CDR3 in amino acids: CAWSIDRTYQPQHF. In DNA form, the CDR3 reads TGTGCCTGGAGTATAGACAGGACTTATCAGCCCCAGCATTTT. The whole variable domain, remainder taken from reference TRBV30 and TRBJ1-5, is SQTIHQWPATLVQPVGSPLSLECTVEGTSNPNLYWYRQAAGRGLQLLFYSVGIGQISSEVPQNLSASRPQDRQFILSSKKLLLSDSGFYLCAWSIDRTYQPQHFGDGTRLSIL.

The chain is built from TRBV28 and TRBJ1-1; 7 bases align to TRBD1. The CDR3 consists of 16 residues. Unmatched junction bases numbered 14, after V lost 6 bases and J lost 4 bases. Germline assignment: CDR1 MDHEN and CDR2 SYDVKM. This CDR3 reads CASRSKGTVPTTEAFF. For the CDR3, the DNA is TGTGCCAGCAGGTCTAAGGGGACAGTCCCCACCACTGAAGCTTTCTTT.

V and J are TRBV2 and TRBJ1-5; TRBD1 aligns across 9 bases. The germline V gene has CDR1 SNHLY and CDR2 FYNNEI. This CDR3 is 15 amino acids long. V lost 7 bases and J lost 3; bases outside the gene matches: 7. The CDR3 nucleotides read TGTGCCAGCACTCAACAGGGGGCTATCAATCAGCCCCAGCATTTT. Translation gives CASTQQGAINQPQHF.

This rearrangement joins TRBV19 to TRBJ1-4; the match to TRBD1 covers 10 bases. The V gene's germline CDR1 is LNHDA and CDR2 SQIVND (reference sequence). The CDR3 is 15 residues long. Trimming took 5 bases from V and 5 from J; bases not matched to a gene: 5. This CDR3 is CASSLPGQGNEKLFF. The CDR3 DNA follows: TGTGCCAGTAGTCTACCGGGACAGGGGAATGAAAAACTGTTTTTT.

CDR3 DNA: TGTGCCAGCAGTAGGACAGGTGGTGAGCAGTTCTTC. Amino acid sequence: CASSRTGGEQFF. V and J are TRBV7-3 and TRBJ2-1; 7 bases fit TRBD1. The trim removed 6 bases at V and 9 bases at J, leaving 5 bases unmatched. Germline CDR1 is SGHTA and CDR2 is FQGTGA. The CDR3 has 12 residues. The complete variable domain, with remaining parts taken from reference TRBV7-3 and TRBJ2-1, reads GAGVSQTPSNKVTEKGKYVELRCDPISGHTALYWYRQSLGQGPEFLIYFQGTGAADDSGLPNDRFFAVRPEGSVSTLKIQRTERGDSAVYLCASSRTGGEQFFGPGTRLTVL.

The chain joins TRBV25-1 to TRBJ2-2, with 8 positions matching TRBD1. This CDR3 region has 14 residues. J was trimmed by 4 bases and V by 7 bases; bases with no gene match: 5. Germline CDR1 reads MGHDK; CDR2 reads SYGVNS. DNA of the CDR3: TGTGCCAGCAATCCGGGACAGGCCACCGGGGAGCTGTTTTTT. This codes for CASNPGQATGELFF. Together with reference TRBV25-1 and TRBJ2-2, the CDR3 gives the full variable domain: EADIYQTPRYLVIGTGKKITLECSQTMGHDKMYWYQQDPGMELHLIHYSYGVNSTEKGDLSSESTVSRIRTEHFPLTLESARPSHTSQYLCASNPGQATGELFFGEGSRLTVL.

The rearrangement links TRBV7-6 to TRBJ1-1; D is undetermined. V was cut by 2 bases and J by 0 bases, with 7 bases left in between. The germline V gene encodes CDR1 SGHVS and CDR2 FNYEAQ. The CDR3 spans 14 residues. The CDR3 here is CASSLRSLNTEAFF. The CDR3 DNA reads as TGTGCCAGCAGCTTACGGAGCCTGAACACTGAAGCTTTCTTT.

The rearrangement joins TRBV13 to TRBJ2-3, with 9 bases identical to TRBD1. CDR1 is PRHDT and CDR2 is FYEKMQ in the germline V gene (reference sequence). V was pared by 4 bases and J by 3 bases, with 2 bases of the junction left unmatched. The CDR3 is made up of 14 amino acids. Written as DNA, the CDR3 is TGTGCCAGCAGCTGGGACAGGGAAACAGATACGCAGTATTTT. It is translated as CASSWDRETDTQYF.

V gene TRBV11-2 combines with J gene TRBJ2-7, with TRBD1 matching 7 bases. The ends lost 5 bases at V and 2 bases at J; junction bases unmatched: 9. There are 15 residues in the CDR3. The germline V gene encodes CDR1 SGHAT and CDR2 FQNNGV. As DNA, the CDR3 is TGTGCCAGCAGCCCACATCCCGGGACAGCCTACGAGCAGTACTTC. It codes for CASSPHPGTAYEQYF.

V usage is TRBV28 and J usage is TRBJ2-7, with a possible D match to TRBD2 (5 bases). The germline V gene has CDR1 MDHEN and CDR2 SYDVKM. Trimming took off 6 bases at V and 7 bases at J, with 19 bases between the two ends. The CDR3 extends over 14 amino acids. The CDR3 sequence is CASSRLQVSGEQYF. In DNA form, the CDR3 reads TGTGCCAGCAGCCGACTCCAGGTGTCGGGGGAGCAGTACTTC.

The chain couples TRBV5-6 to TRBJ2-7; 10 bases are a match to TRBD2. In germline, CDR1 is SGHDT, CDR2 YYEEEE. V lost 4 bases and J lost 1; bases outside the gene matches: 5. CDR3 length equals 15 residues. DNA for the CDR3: TGTGCCAGCAGCCCGGGACTAGCGCCATCCTACGAGCAGTACTTC. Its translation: CASSPGLAPSYEQYF.

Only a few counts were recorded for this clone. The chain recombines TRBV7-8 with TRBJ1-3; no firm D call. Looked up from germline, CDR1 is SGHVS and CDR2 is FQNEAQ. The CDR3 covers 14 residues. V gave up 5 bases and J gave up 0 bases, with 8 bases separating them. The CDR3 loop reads CASSLRDSGNTIYF. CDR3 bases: TGTGCCAGCAGCCTGAGGGACTCTGGAAACACCATATATTTT.

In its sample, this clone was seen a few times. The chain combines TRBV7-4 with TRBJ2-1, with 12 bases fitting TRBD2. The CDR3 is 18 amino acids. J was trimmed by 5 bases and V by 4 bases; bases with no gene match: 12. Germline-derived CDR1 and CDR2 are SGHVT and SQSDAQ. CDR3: CASSYTSGGSFLHNEQFF. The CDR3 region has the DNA TGTGCCAGCAGCTATACTAGCGGGGGGAGTTTCCTCCACAATGAGCAGTTCTTC.

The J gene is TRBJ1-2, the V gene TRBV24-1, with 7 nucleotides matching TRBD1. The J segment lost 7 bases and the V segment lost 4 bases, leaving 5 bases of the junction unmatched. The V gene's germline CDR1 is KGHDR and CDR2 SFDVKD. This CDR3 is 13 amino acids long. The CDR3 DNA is TGTGCCACCAGTGACAGGGGGGCCGGTGGCTACACCTTC. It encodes CATSDRGAGGYTF.

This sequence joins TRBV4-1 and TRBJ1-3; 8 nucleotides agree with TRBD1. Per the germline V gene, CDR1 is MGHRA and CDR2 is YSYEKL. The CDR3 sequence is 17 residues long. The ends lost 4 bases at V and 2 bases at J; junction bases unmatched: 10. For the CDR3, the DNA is TGCGCCAGCAGCCCAATGATTTTCAGGGGGCCTGGAAACACCATATATTTT. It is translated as CASSPMIFRGPGNTIYF.

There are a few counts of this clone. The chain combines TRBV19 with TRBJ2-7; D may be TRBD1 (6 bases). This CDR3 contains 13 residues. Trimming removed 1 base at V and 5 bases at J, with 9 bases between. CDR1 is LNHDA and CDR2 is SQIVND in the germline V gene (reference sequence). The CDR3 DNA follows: TGTGCCAGTAGTATAGTACAGGGAGACGAGCAGTACTTC. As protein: CASSIVQGDEQYF.

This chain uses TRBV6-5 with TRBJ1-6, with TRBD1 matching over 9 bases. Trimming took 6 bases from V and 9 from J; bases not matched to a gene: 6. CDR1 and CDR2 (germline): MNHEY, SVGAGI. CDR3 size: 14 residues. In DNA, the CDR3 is TGTGCCAGCAGCAAACAGGGGGCAAGTTCACCCCTCCACTTT. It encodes CASSKQGASSPLHF.

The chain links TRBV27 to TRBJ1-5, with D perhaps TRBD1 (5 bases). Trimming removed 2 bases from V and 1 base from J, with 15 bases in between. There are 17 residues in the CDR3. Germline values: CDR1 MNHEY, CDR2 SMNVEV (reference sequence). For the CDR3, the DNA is TGTGCCAGCAGTTTAGCGACAGATGATCTAAGCAATCAGCCCCAGCATTTT. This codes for CASSLATDDLSNQPQHF.

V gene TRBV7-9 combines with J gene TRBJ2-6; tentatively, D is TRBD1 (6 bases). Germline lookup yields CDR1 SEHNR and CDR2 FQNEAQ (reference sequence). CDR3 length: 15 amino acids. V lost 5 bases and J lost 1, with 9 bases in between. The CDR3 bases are TGTGCCAGCAGCCACAGGGAATCTGGGGCCAACGTCCTGACTTTC. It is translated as CASSHRESGANVLTF.

CDR3 DNA: TGTGCCAGCAGTGAAGGCCCGGGAGAGACCCAGTACTTC. Residues: CASSEGPGETQYF. The gene calls are TRBV2 and TRBJ2-5; the D is unclear. Germline CDR1 SNHLY, CDR2 FYNNEI. This CDR3 spans 13 amino acids. The V end lost 1 base, the J end lost 4 bases, and 7 bases lay between the germline ends. The full variable domain, completed using reference TRBV2 and TRBJ2-5, is EPEVTQTPSHQVTQMGQEVILRCVPISNHLYFYWYRQILGQKVEFLVSFYNNEISEKSEIFDDQFSVERPDGSNFTLKIRSTKLEDSAMYFCASSEGPGETQYFGPGTRLLVL.

CDR3: CASSSRDRGRKDGYTF. The CDR3 region has the DNA TGTGCCAGTAGTTCCCGGGACAGGGGGCGGAAGGATGGCTACACCTTC. V gene TRBV19 combines with J gene TRBJ1-2; 12 positions agree with TRBD1. V dropped 5 bases and J dropped 6; count of bases not matched to a gene: 10. Germline CDR1 is LNHDA and CDR2 is SQIVND (reference sequence). The CDR3 covers 16 residues. The whole variable domain, filled in from reference TRBV19 and TRBJ1-2, reads DGGITQSPKYLFRKEGQNVTLSCEQNLNHDAMYWYRQDPGQGLRLIYYSQIVNDFQKGDIAEGYSVSREKKESFPLTVTSAQKNPTAFYLCASSSRDRGRKDGYTFGSGTRLTVV.

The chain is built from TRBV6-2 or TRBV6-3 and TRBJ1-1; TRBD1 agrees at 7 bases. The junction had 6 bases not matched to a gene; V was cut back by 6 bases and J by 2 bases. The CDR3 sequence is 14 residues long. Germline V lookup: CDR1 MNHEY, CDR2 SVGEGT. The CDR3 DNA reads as TGTGCCAGCAGCCCCGGGACAGCAAACACTGAAGCTTTCTTT. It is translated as CASSPGTANTEAFF.

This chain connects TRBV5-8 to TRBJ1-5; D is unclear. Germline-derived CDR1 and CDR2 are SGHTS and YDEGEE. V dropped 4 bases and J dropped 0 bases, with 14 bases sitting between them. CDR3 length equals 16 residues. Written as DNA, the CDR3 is TGTGCCAGCAGCCCATCGTACATTCGTAGCAATCAGCCCCAGCATTTT. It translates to CASSPSYIRSNQPQHF. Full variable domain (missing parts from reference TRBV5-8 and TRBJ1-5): EAGVTQSPTHLIKTRGQQATLRCSPISGHTSVYWYQQALGLGLQFLLWYDEGEERNRGNFPPRFSGRQFPNYSSELNVNALELEDSALYLCASSPSYIRSNQPQHFGDGTRLSIL.

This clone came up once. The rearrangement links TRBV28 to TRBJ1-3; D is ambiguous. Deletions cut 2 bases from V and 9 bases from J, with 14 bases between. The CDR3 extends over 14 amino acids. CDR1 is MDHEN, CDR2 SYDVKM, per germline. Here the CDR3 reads CASSLRRLVTTIYF. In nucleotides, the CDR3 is TGTGCCAGCAGTTTACGGAGGCTGGTTACCACCATATATTTT. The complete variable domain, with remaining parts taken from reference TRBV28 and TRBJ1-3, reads DVKVTQSSRYLVKRTGEKVFLECVQDMDHENMFWYRQDPGLGLRLIYFSYDVKMKEKGDIPEGYSVSREKKERFSLILESASTNQTSMYLCASSLRRLVTTIYFGEGSWLTVV.